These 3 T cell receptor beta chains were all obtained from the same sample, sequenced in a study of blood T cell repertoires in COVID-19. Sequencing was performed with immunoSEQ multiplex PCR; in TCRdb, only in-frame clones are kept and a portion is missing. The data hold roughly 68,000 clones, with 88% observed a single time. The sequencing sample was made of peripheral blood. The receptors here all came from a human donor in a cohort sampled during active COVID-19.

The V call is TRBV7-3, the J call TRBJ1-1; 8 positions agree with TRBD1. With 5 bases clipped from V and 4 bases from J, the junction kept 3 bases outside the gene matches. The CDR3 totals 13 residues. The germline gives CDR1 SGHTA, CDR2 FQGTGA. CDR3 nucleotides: TGTGCCAGCAGCCGGACAGGGATCACTGAAGCTTTCTTT. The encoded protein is CASSRTGITEAFF.

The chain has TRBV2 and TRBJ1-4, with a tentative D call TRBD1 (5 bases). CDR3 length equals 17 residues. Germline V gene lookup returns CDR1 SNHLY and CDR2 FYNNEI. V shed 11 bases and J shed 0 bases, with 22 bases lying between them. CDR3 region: CASNGGLNSATNEKLFF. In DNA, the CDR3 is TGTGCCTCCAACGGGGGGTTAAATTCCGCAACTAATGAAAAACTGTTTTTT.

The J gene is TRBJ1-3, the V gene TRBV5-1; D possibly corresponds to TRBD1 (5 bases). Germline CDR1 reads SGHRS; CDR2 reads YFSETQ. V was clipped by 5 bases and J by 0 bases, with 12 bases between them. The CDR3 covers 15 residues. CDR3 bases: TGCGCCAGCAGGGCGGGACGGAGCTCTGGAAACACCATATATTTT. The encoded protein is CASRAGRSSGNTIYF.